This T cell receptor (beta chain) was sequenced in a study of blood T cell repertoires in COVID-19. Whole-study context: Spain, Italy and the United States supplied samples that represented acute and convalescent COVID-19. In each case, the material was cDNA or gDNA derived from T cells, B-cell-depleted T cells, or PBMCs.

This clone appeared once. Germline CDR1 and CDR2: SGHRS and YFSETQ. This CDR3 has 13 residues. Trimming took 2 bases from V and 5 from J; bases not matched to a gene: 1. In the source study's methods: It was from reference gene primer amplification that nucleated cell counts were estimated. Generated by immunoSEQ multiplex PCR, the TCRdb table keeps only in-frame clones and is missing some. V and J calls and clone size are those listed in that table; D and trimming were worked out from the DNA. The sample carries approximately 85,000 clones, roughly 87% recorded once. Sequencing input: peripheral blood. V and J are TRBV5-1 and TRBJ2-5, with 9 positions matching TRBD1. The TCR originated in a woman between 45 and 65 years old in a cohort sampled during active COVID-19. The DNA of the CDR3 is TGCGCCAGCAGCTTCGGACAGGGGGAGACCCAGTACTTC. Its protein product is CASSFGQGETQYF.